The 8 T cell receptor beta chains given below trace back to one sample, sequenced in a study of blood T cell repertoires in COVID-19. TCRdb's copy holds only in-frame clones and misses some; the assay was immunoSEQ multiplex PCR. Here the sample spans hundreds of thousands of clones, 70% to 90% being singletons. Sequencing was performed on PBMCs or T cells enriched from blood (not recorded which). The origin of the receptors is a woman in her 40s who had recovered from COVID-19.

This chain uses TRBV10-2 with TRBJ2-7; D perhaps matches TRBD1 (5 bases). V was cut by 2 bases and J by 0 bases, with 14 bases left in between. The CDR3 contains 16 residues. Germline V gene data show CDR1 as WSHSY and CDR2 as SAAADI. CDR3 in amino acids: CASSEMGQLLSYEQYF. CDR3 in DNA: TGCGCCAGCAGTGAGATGGGGCAGCTACTCTCCTACGAGCAGTACTTC.

The genes are TRBV12-3 or TRBV12-4 and TRBJ1-1; D is unresolved. Trimming pared 6 bases from V and 3 bases from J, leaving 2 bases between. CDR3 length equals 10 residues. CDR3 region: CASSDTEAFF. In DNA form, the CDR3 reads TGTGCCAGCAGCGACACTGAAGCTTTCTTT.

The chain is built from TRBV5-4 and TRBJ2-3; 10 bases are shared with TRBD2. Germline trimming cut 3 bases from V and 2 bases from J; bases unmatched to any gene: 6. This CDR3 is built from 16 residues. Germline CDR1 and CDR2: SGHNT and YYREEE (reference sequence). DNA of the CDR3: TGTGCCAGCAGCTCTAGCGGGGGTAGATCCACAGATACGCAGTATTTT. Translation gives CASSSSGGRSTDTQYF. Full variable domain (rest looked up from reference TRBV5-4 and TRBJ2-3): ETGVTQSPTHLIKTRGQQVTLRCSSQSGHNTVSWYQQALGQGPQFIFQYYREEENGRGNFPPRFSGLQFPNYSSELNVNALELDDSALYLCASSSSGGRSTDTQYFGPGTRLTVL.

This clone was detected once. The J gene is TRBJ1-1, the V gene TRBV7-2; a possible D gene is TRBD1 (6 bases). V lost 5 bases and J 5 bases, leaving 21 bases between the germline ends. The CDR3 covers 16 residues. Germline CDR1 and CDR2: SGHTA and FQGNSA. CDR3: CASSPGGRGGPTEAFF. CDR3 sequence (DNA): TGTGCCAGCAGCCCCGGCGGCAGGGGAGGGCCGACTGAAGCTTTCTTT.

This CDR3 reads CAWSARVGEQFF. In nucleotides, the CDR3 is TGTGCCTGGAGTGCCAGGGTCGGGGAGCAGTTCTTC. The rearrangement uses TRBV30 and TRBJ2-1, with D maybe TRBD1 (5 bases). Looked up from germline, CDR1 is GTSNPN and CDR2 is SVGIG (reference sequence). Trimming took off 1 base at V and 10 bases at J, with 11 bases between the two ends. The CDR3 totals 12 residues.

This clone was seen just once. The sample has other DNA sequences that encode this CDR3 too. The rearrangement joins TRBV12-3 or TRBV12-4 to TRBJ1-2, with D possibly TRBD1 on 5 matching bases. V was pared by 5 bases and J by 2 bases, with 9 bases between. The CDR3 loop spans 13 amino acids. The CDR3 here is CASSLDRNYGYTF. The CDR3 DNA sequence: TGTGCCAGCAGTCTCGACAGAAACTATGGCTACACCTTC.

The CDR3 DNA follows: TGTGCTAGTGGTTTTTCGCAGGGGGGCTTCACCGGGGAGCTGTTTTTT. It codes for CASGFSQGGFTGELFF. V usage is TRBV12-5 and J usage is TRBJ2-2; TRBD1 is a possible D gene (7 bases). V was clipped by 3 bases and J by 4 bases, with 15 bases between them. The length of the CDR3 is 16 residues. In germline, CDR1 is LGHNT, CDR2 FRNRAP.

The chain uses TRBV7-2 and TRBJ2-7, with 7 bases matching TRBD1. The germline V gene encodes CDR1 SGHTA and CDR2 FQGNSA. This CDR3 is 16 amino acids long. The V gene end was trimmed by 1 base and the J gene end by 0 bases; junction bases not matched to a gene: 6. The chain's CDR3 is CASSLEGTATSYEQYF. CDR3 nucleotides: TGTGCCAGCAGCTTAGAAGGGACAGCTACCTCCTACGAGCAGTACTTC.